This TCR beta chain was sequenced in a study of cytomegalovirus exposure and HLA in healthy donors (dated by TCRdb to the late 2010s). The study in broad terms: An earlier analysis of 587 of the donors reported approximately 260 Gb of sequence data and around 120 million unique TCR beta sequences obtained from about 180 million T cells. A separate validation cohort of roughly 130 different subjects was used in addition to the roughly 720-subject first cohort. In an earlier analysis of a few hundred of the donors, high-throughput TCR beta sequencing was used to judge whether each TCR beta V gene segment behaved as functional or pseudogenic. A later analysis re-analyzed previously published TCR beta repertoires from several hundred donors and added high-resolution HLA genotyping to study TCR occurrence patterns. Because of strong linkage in the cohort, five DR-DQ haplotypes were treated as single units for association and clustering. Every repertoire in the discovery cohort had been generated on one and the same sequencing platform. Donor age, sex, ethnicity and CMV serostatus were compiled together with the repertoire data. The number of typed donors differed by locus: 629-630 for A, B, C, DRB1 and DQB1; about 520 for DQA1; over 600 for DPA1; and some 430 for DPB1. Using immunosequencing, the study profiled T cell repertoires from 666 subjects and related those repertoires to cytomegalovirus serostatus. To predict cytomegalovirus infection status, the study combined high-throughput TCR immunosequencing, statistical association of individual TCRs with disease status, and machine learning. The study aimed to test whether signatures of past pathogen exposure could be identified by cataloging public T cell receptors. Across some 400 genotyped donors of the cohort, an average of approximately 240,000 unique TCR beta nucleotide sequences per donor were sequenced, and around 19% of those sequences were non-productive. An early release covering 550 to 650 HLA-typed donors comprised about 300 gigabases of sequencing data and roughly 85 million unique TCR sequences. HLA typing included class I and class II loci at four-digit resolution. Rather than using new phenotypic data, the later analysis identified candidate immune exposures from TCR beta sequences and from how often those sequences occurred across donors. Of the 300 to 450 genotyped donors, about 80% fell in the genetic ancestry cluster associated with self-reported Caucasian donors. In a later genetic analysis, genome-wide SNP genotypes for about 55% of the 666 donors were used, and that subset was treated as a discovery cohort. Points the paper makes about the study in general: Compared with equally common non-associated chains, HLA-associated TCR beta chains in a later analysis were more clonally expanded and had lower generation probabilities. A further reported finding was that TCR beta sequences accurately predicted the HLA-A and HLA-B alleles for most subjects in the first cohort. The authors suggested that the approach could potentially be generalized to other disease states and immunological phenotypes. According to a later analysis, TCR association rates differed among HLA loci, with DRB1 alleles showing the most associated TCRs and HLA-C alleles showing the fewest. Strong co-occurrence of HLA alleles, especially DR and DQ, made assigning TCR associations to individual alleles difficult. Sequencing depth was assumed to be roughly uniform across donors in the presence/absence analyses, though that assumption may not hold. Some IMGT-functional V segments, including TRBV6-2 and TRBV6-3, could not be told apart with the 87-base-pair reads, so those segments were excluded. According to a later genetic analysis, donors in an Asian-associated ancestry cluster had fewer N-insertions in productive TCRs than the approximately 710-donor mean. In a later analysis, several top co-occurrence clusters were reported to appear linked to parvovirus B19, influenza, CMV and Epstein-Barr virus. Linkage disequilibrium might explain the correlated functional status among segregating V segments, but an unknown experimental factor could not be ruled out. HLA typing was unavailable for some donors at each locus, so association tests used only the typed subset. The classifier was reported to diagnose cytomegalovirus status with high specificity and sensitivity in both the original cohort and the validation cohort. While some public TCRs were present in many individuals, most TCR sequences turned up only very rarely across donors. The study listed 170 or so TCR beta chains as associated with cytomegalovirus. A cluster of highly shared sequence variants was judged likely to represent a technical artifact of the sequencing pipeline. The only immune exposure information available for the cohort was CMV serostatus. In a later genetic analysis, a missense DCLRE1C variant was associated with V-gene and J-gene trimming of TCR beta chains, and the association was replicated in an independent cohort. According to a later analysis, most CMV-associated TCR beta chains appeared to be HLA-restricted, and the HLA associations seemed to be driven largely by CMV exposure. Seventeen rarely observed V segments, including chromosome 9 orphons, were excluded from the earlier analysis of about 610 of the donors because counts were too low. At a false discovery rate of 0.05, a later analysis linked around 15,000 TCR beta sequences to specific HLA alleles. Broadly in line with IMGT annotations, most TCR beta V segments showed up in productive rearrangements about 87% or about 30% of the time in an earlier analysis of several hundred of the donors. In vitro tests confirmed that a few of the cytomegalovirus-associated TCR beta chains recognize cytomegalovirus antigens. Only TCR beta chains were sequenced in this cohort, and the absence of alpha or paired-chain data limited detectable features.

Reading the germline V gene gives CDR1 SGHDN and CDR2 FVKESK. The CDR3 starts with the cysteine, ends with the phenylalanine, and has 14 residues. Only the CDR3 DNA is retained, 42 bases long and in frame from the first base. Deletion took 0 bases off V and 4 bases off J, with a span of 9 bases between the germline ends. Libraries were constructed by the immunoSEQ multiplex PCR assay. A mixture of 60 forward primers for TCR Vbeta segments and 13 reverse primers for TCR Jbeta segments was used in the multiplex PCR. A multiplex PCR assay on genomic DNA amplified the CDR3 region of rearranged TCR beta genes. The amplified TCR beta libraries were sequenced on the Illumina HiSeq System as 87-base-pair reads. As for the original processing: In a later analysis, some 80 million unique TCR beta chains were counted across the 666 repertoires, and roughly 10 million of these chains were shared by at least two donors. To remove PCR and sequencing errors, raw reads were error-corrected and collapsed into unique sequences using a nearest-neighbor algorithm that merged closely related sequences. CDR3 sequences were aligned to IMGT reference sequences to assign V, D and J gene segments. Each retained sequence needed at least a six-nucleotide match to both a V gene segment and a J gene segment. Rearrangements were classified as productive when the CDR3 lacked stop codons and remained in frame with V and J, and all other rearrangements were classified as non-productive. CDR3 was defined according to IMGT convention as the region running from the second conserved V-encoded cysteine to the conserved J-encoded phenylalanine. The earlier analysis of about 570 of the donors excluded any sequence lacking an unambiguous match to a single V gene segment. In an earlier analysis of approximately 590 of the donors, a V segment was called functional when productive rearrangements were above 56.7%, and segregating when the standard deviation between donors exceeded 5%. A statistical classification framework was built to diagnose cytomegalovirus status from the catalog of TCR beta chain sequences. In a later analysis, TCR nucleotide sequences were compared against IMGT/GENE-DB human TR gene sequences so that V and J genes could be assigned. Using the TCRdist pipeline, a later analysis assigned CDR3 sequences along with most-parsimonious VDJ recombination scenarios. In a later analysis, each TCR beta chain was defined by its CDR3 amino acid sequence together with its V-gene family, and reads lacking a unique V-gene family were excluded. A later analysis removed 550 to 650 highly shared, low-generation-probability nucleotide sequences to deal with suspected cross-contamination and a sequencing artifact. In a later analysis, a clonal expansion index for each public chain was calculated from normalized within-repertoire ranks of inferred template counts. Generation probabilities in a later analysis came from a VDJ recombination model fitted to out-of-frame rearrangements, and those results were checked against IGoR. In a later analysis, TCR-TCR, TCR-HLA and TCR-CMV co-occurrence was scored with hypergeometric tests, and a repertoire-size bias correction was applied to TCR pairs. In a later analysis, false discovery rates were estimated by permuting HLA or CMV assignments 20 times. In a later analysis, co-occurring TCRs were grouped with DBSCAN, and TCRdist sequence similarity was added when clustering was performed within HLA-allele-positive subsets. Co-occurrence clustering excluded repertoires with fewer than 30,000 or more than 120,000 public chains, plus five with anomalous nucleotide sharing. The immuneACCESS repertoire file appears here via TCRdb, limited to in-frame rearrangements. These files lack a portion of the clones; in checked studies, under half of the deficit traces to unresolved V genes, and the cause of the others is not known. V and J calls plus clone size are reproduced from that table; the DNA served to infer D and trimming. This sample gives 200,000 to 300,000 clones in total; about 83% of them show up just once. 1.5% to 2.5% of the sample belongs to the ten largest clones.

In regard to this clone: The antigen it recognizes is unknown. One base away there is no much larger clone; base qualities are not given.

The cohort comprised around 700 healthy bone marrow donors. At the time of sampling, all cohort members were nominally healthy, though unrecorded immune exposures were likely present. The donor tested CMV seropositive, placing the donor among the 250 to 350 seropositive members of the cohort. A peripheral blood sample was collected from each donor, and TCR beta sequencing was performed on peripheral blood mononuclear cells. The Qiagen DNeasy Blood Extraction Kit was used to extract genomic DNA from the blood cell samples. The specimen sequenced was PBMCs. The chain links TRBV14 with TRBJ1-2; no D gene call is confident. The origin of this receptor is a woman aged 35 to 49 in good health and CMV-seropositive. The DNA sequence is TGTGCCAGCAGCCAAGATGCCTCGAGCTATGGCTACACCTTC. The translation is CASSQDASSYGYTF.